This TCR beta chain was profiled in a study of blood T cell repertoires in COVID-19. With 2 bases removed from V and 8 bases from J, the gap between germline ends came to 12 bases. CDR1 is MNHEY, CDR2 SVGAGI, per germline. The CDR3 totals 14 residues. How the authors handled the data: How many nucleated cells were present was estimated from reference gene primer amplification. Produced via immunoSEQ multiplex PCR; TCRdb's table is partial and in-frame only. Clone size and the V and J calls come from that table; the DNA yielded D and trimming. The repertoire includes fewer than 200,000 clones, approximately 84% of them detected once, and around 1.2% sits in the top ten.

The V and J genes are TRBV6-5 and TRBJ1-4; tentatively, D is TRBD1 (5 bases). Sequenced: PBMCs or T cells enriched from blood (not recorded which). The clonotype originates from a human donor with acute COVID-19. The donor label of this sample is uncertain. CDR3 DNA: TGTGCCAGCAGTTACATCGGGGGAGGAGAAAAACTGTTTTTT. It translates to CASSYIGGGEKLFF.